This T cell receptor beta chain was recorded in a study of cytotoxic CD8 clonotypes in ibrutinib-treated CLL. Turning to the study itself: Samples yielded averages of 200,000 to 300,000 productive templates and over 90,000 productive rearrangements.

Only in-frame clones appear in the TCRdb table, and some are missing; sequencing was by immunoSEQ multiplex PCR. The data hold nearly 100,000 clones, with around 73% observed a single time. This CDR3 has 15 residues. Per germline, CDR1 LNHDA and CDR2 SQIVND (reference sequence). V was trimmed by 5 bases and J by 6 bases, leaving 17 bases between them. The TCR originated in a human donor with chronic lymphocytic leukemia. The chain is built from TRBV19 and TRBJ1-5; tentatively, D is TRBD1 (6 bases). Sample: PBMCs, taken after 12 months of ibrutinib treatment. The CDR3 loop reads CASSLILGGPQPQHF. The CDR3 bases are TGTGCCAGTAGTTTGATACTGGGGGGGCCTCAGCCCCAGCATTTT.